One sample yielded the 26 T cell receptor beta chains listed below, sequenced in a study of shared clonotypes between healthy human individuals. The assay was immunoSEQ multiplex PCR, and TCRdb's table has in-frame clones only and misses some. The sample has approximately 2.5 million clones, roughly nine tenths seen once. The sequenced sample was naive CD4+ T cells sorted from blood. As for subset: CD45RA+ positively selected. The receptors were gathered from a young man in good health.

The chain has TRBV6-1 and TRBJ2-6; no reliable D call. The CDR3 totals 16 residues. Between the trimmed V and J ends, which lost 2 bases and 3 bases, there was a span of 11 bases. CDR1 and CDR2 from the germline V gene are MNHNS and SASEGT. The CDR3 protein is CASSELEFGGANVLTF. Written as DNA, the CDR3 is TGTGCCAGCAGTGAATTGGAGTTCGGTGGGGCCAACGTCCTGACTTTC.

The chain is built from TRBV2 and TRBJ2-1; a possible D gene is TRBD2 (7 bases). The ends were cut back, 11 bases at V and 8 bases at J, with 19 bases in the middle. This CDR3 comprises 13 residues. Germline CDR1 SNHLY, CDR2 FYNNEI. The CDR3 protein is CAERGGGLHEQFF. CDR3 nucleotide sequence: TGTGCCGAGAGGGGAGGGGGGCTGCATGAGCAGTTCTTC.

The V gene is TRBV5-1, the J gene TRBJ1-2; tentatively, D is TRBD1 (6 bases). This CDR3 comprises 11 residues. V lost 0 bases and J 10 bases, leaving 7 bases between the germline ends. Germline V gene data show CDR1 as SGHRS and CDR2 as YFSETQ. The CDR3 DNA sequence: TGCGCCAGCAGCTTGGCAGGGGCCTACACCTTC. The encoded protein is CASSLAGAYTF.

This chain uses TRBV7-2 with TRBJ1-4; 7 bases are a match to TRBD1. Germline CDR1 reads SGHTA; CDR2 reads FQGNSA. V lost 6 bases, J lost 0 bases, and 4 bases stayed unmatched. The CDR3 loop spans 15 amino acids. For the CDR3, the DNA is TGTGCCAGCAGATCAGGGGGTGCAACTAATGAAAAACTGTTTTTT. It codes for CASRSGGATNEKLFF.

The chain employs TRBV4-1 and TRBJ2-5, with D perhaps matching TRBD2 (5 bases). Trimming took 3 bases from V and 4 from J, leaving 15 bases between them. Germline V gives CDR1 MGHRA, CDR2 YSYEKL. This CDR3 comprises 15 residues. The CDR3 sequence is CASSQPDSRGETQYF. The CDR3 DNA follows: TGCGCCAGCAGCCAGCCGGATTCTCGGGGAGAGACCCAGTACTTC.

This chain's CDR3 is CASSIAPVALSSYNEQFF. CDR3 coding DNA: TGTGCCAGTAGTATCGCCCCGGTAGCGTTGAGCTCCTACAATGAGCAGTTCTTC. This chain connects TRBV19 to TRBJ2-1; possibly TRBD2 for D (5 bases). Germline V gene lookup returns CDR1 LNHDA and CDR2 SQIVND (reference sequence). The CDR3 totals 18 residues. V gave up 3 bases and J gave up 0 bases, with 18 bases separating them.

In this sample, this clone turned up once. The V call is TRBV10-3, the J call TRBJ2-7; TRBD1 matches at 10 bases. CDR1 and CDR2 (germline): ENHRY, SYGVKD. CDR3 length equals 13 residues. J gave up 4 bases and V 10 bases, and 7 bases lay outside the gene matches. In DNA, the CDR3 is TGTGCCAGCACCTCGGACAGGGGGTACGAGCAGTACTTC. It specifies CASTSDRGYEQYF.

Only one count was recorded for this clone. CDR3: CASSIIGEVGYTF. As DNA, the CDR3 is TGTGCCAGTAGTATAATCGGGGAAGTCGGCTACACCTTC. The chain is built from TRBV19 and TRBJ1-2; D is unresolved. From germline, CDR1 is LNHDA and CDR2 SQIVND (reference sequence). The CDR3 runs 13 residues. V was cut by 2 bases and J by 8 bases, with 12 bases left in between.

The CDR3 is CASSLEKNTGELFF. The CDR3 coding sequence is TGTGCCAGCAGCTTAGAAAAGAACACCGGGGAGCTGTTTTTT. The chain uses TRBV7-2 and TRBJ2-2; D gene unclear. This CDR3 region has 14 residues. The V gene's germline CDR1 is SGHTA and CDR2 FQGNSA. V was cut by 1 base and J by 1 base, with 4 bases left in between.

CDR3 protein: CASSSTSNEQFF. In DNA form, the CDR3 reads TGTGCCAGCAGTTCGACTAGCAATGAGCAGTTCTTC. This chain joins TRBV6-6 and TRBJ2-1; a weak D match, TRBD2 (6 bases). Germline lookup yields CDR1 MNHNY and CDR2 SVGAGI (reference sequence). This CDR3 region has 12 residues. Trimming cost V 4 bases and J 6 bases, with 7 bases left between them.

V is TRBV9 and J is TRBJ2-1; TRBD2 agrees at 9 bases. In germline, CDR1 is SGDLS, CDR2 YYNGEE. After removal of 3 bases from V and 7 bases from J, the junction contained 20 bases not matched to a gene. CDR3 length equals 19 residues. CDR3 sequence reads: CASSDRLGREGLVGNEQFF. The CDR3 nucleotides are TGTGCCAGCAGCGATCGCCTTGGGCGGGAGGGGTTGGTGGGGAATGAGCAGTTCTTC.

The V and J genes are TRBV23-1 and TRBJ1-2, with TRBD1 matching over 11 bases. TRBV23-1 is an ORF for which the function is uncertain. The CDR3 sequence is 18 residues long. V gave up 1 base and J gave up 3 bases; unmatched junction bases: 10. The CDR3 DNA reads TGCGCCAGCAGTCAATGGACAGGGGGCGTCGATGGTGACTATGGCTACACCTTC. Protein sequence: CASSQWTGGVDGDYGYTF.

The chain couples TRBV6-1 to TRBJ1-1; 8 bases map to TRBD1. The CDR3 runs to 13 residues. V dropped 6 bases and J dropped 7; count of bases not matched to a gene: 7. CDR1 and CDR2 (germline): MNHNS, SASEGT. CDR3 nucleotide sequence: TGTGCCAGCAGCCCCCAGGGGGCTGGTGAAGCTTTCTTT. This translates into CASSPQGAGEAFF.

This chain joins TRBV27 and TRBJ2-7; D is possibly TRBD1 or TRBD2 (5 bases each). CDR1 is MNHEY, CDR2 SMNVEV, per germline (reference sequence). The CDR3 runs 16 residues. V shed 6 bases and J shed 0 bases, with 18 bases lying between them. CDR3 region: CASRLITGTVSYEQYF. In DNA, the CDR3 is TGTGCCAGCAGACTAATCACCGGGACGGTCTCCTACGAGCAGTACTTC.

With regard to this clone: Other nucleotide sequences from this sample produce the same CDR3. CDR3 coding DNA: TGTGCCAGCAGTGAAACAGGGGGGAACACTGAAGCTTTCTTT. Protein sequence: CASSETGGNTEAFF. This chain uses TRBV6-1 with TRBJ1-1; TRBD1 matches 8 bases. This CDR3 spans 14 amino acids. CDR1 and CDR2 from the germline V gene are MNHNS and SASEGT. V gave up 2 bases and J gave up 1 base; unmatched junction bases: 0.

The J gene is TRBJ1-6, the V gene TRBV9, with D perhaps matching TRBD1 (6 bases). V lost 0 bases, J lost 9 bases, and 10 bases lay in between. The CDR3 runs to 14 residues. CDR1 SGDLS and CDR2 YYNGEE come from the germline V gene. CDR3 DNA: TGTGCCAGCAGCGTAGCTGGGGGGCTTTCACCCCTCCACTTT. Its translation: CASSVAGGLSPLHF.

The chain is built from TRBV5-4 and TRBJ2-1, with D perhaps TRBD2 (7 bases). V lost 0 bases, J lost 12 bases, and 10 bases lay in between. The CDR3 is made up of 12 amino acids. Germline V gene sequence: CDR1 SGHNT, CDR2 YYREEE (reference sequence). CDR3 loop: CASSLVGGAQFF. CDR3 nucleotides: TGTGCCAGCAGCTTGGTAGGGGGGGCGCAGTTCTTC.

This rearrangement joins TRBV18 to TRBJ2-5; 12 nucleotides agree with TRBD2. J lost 2 bases, V lost 4 bases, and 5 bases had no gene match. Germline CDR1 reads KGHSH; CDR2 reads LQKENI. The CDR3 contains 16 residues. CDR3 in amino acids: CASSLMTSGGQETQYF. The CDR3 nucleotides are TGTGCCAGCTCACTGATGACTAGCGGGGGACAAGAGACCCAGTACTTC.

The rearrangement uses TRBV4-1 and TRBJ2-5; 13 nucleotides align to TRBD2. The J segment lost 5 bases and the V segment lost 4 bases, leaving 4 bases of the junction unmatched. Germline loops: CDR1 MGHRA, CDR2 YSYEKL. The CDR3 length is 15 residues. The CDR3 spells CASSLLAGGPETQYF. DNA of the CDR3: TGCGCCAGCAGCCTACTAGCGGGAGGGCCCGAGACCCAGTACTTC.

This rearrangement joins TRBV18 to TRBJ2-7, with a possible D match to TRBD2 (7 bases). CDR1 and CDR2 (germline): KGHSH, LQKENI. Trimming removed 2 bases at V and 4 bases at J, with 15 bases between. This CDR3 spans 15 amino acids. CDR3 sequence (DNA): TGTGCCAGCTCACCAGGAGGGGGGGCCTTTTACGAGCAGTACTTC. Amino acids: CASSPGGGAFYEQYF.

The gene calls are TRBV7-9 and TRBJ1-3, with unresolved D. Germline lookup yields CDR1 SEHNR and CDR2 FQNEAQ (reference sequence). Trimming pared 7 bases from V and 4 bases from J, leaving 14 bases between. This CDR3 contains 14 residues. The DNA of the CDR3 is TGTGCCAGCACCGTGATTGCGCGGGGAAACACCATATATTTT. Residues: CASTVIARGNTIYF.

This clone occurred once. J is TRBJ2-5 and V is TRBV29-1; D is unclear. The CDR3 extends over 11 amino acids. Germline V CDR1 and CDR2: SQVTM, ANQGSEA. The V end lost 5 bases, the J end lost 4 bases, and 8 bases lay between the germline ends. The CDR3 DNA reads as TGCAGCGTTAAGTTCGGAGAGACCCAGTACTTC. It translates to CSVKFGETQYF.

The chain uses TRBV2 and TRBJ1-4; D is uncertain. CDR3 length: 15 amino acids. Trimming removed 7 bases at V and 3 bases at J, with 15 bases between. Germline V gene lookup returns CDR1 SNHLY and CDR2 FYNNEI. The CDR3 loop is CASIVSGVPNEKLFF. The CDR3, as DNA: TGTGCCAGCATTGTATCTGGGGTTCCTAATGAAAAACTGTTTTTT.

V and J are TRBV30 and TRBJ2-1; 9 bases are shared with TRBD1. The germline V gene encodes CDR1 GTSNPN and CDR2 SVGIG (reference sequence). The CDR3 is 14 amino acids. The trim removed 7 bases at V and 7 bases at J, leaving 11 bases unmatched. CDR3 in amino acids: CAFKRDRVRNEQFF. CDR3 bases: TGTGCCTTCAAAAGGGACAGGGTAAGAAATGAGCAGTTCTTC.

V usage is TRBV7-2 and J usage is TRBJ2-7; D is undetermined. Trimming shortened V by 1 base and J by 1 base, and 8 bases separated the two germline ends. The CDR3 totals 14 residues. Looked up from germline, CDR1 is SGHTA and CDR2 is FQGNSA. The CDR3 coding sequence is TGTGCCAGCAGCTTAGGAGACATATCCTACGAGCAGTACTTC. Amino acid sequence: CASSLGDISYEQYF.

CDR3 residues: CAWSIQQGNNSPLHF. The CDR3 bases are TGTGCCTGGAGTATCCAACAGGGGAATAATTCACCCCTCCACTTT. The chain joins TRBV30 to TRBJ1-6, with 7 bases matching TRBD1. CDR1 is GTSNPN, CDR2 SVGIG, per germline (reference sequence). The CDR3 length is 15 residues. Trimming took 2 bases from V and 5 from J; bases not matched to a gene: 6.